These 16 T cell receptor beta chains were all obtained from the same sample, sequenced in a study of lymphopenia after photon versus proton radiotherapy. Method: immunoSEQ multiplex PCR; TCRdb's copy keeps in-frame clones and lacks some. In the table there are some 20,000 clones, around 88% of which are singletons. Sequenced here: peripheral blood, sampled from a patient treated with proton-based radiotherapy. Source of these receptors: a man of 80 years or more with esophageal cancer.

The chain combines TRBV5-1 with TRBJ1-1; TRBD1 aligns across 11 bases. J lost 5 bases, V lost 4 bases, and 4 bases had no gene match. CDR1 SGHRS and CDR2 YFSETQ come from the germline V gene. The CDR3 covers 14 residues. CDR3 sequence reads: CASSGTGGDTEAFF. The CDR3 DNA reads as TGCGCCAGCAGCGGGACAGGGGGTGATACTGAAGCTTTCTTT. Full variable domain (outside the CDR3, taken from reference TRBV5-1 and TRBJ1-1): KAGVTQTPRYLIKTRGQQVTLSCSPISGHRSVSWYQQTPGQGLQFLFEYFSETQRNKGNFPGRFSGRQFSNSRSEMNVSTLELGDSALYLCASSGTGGDTEAFFGQGTRLTVV.

This chain links TRBV25-1 with TRBJ1-3, with D hard to call. The CDR3 extends over 16 amino acids. With 1 base removed from V and 0 bases from J, the gap between germline ends came to 10 bases. The germline CDR1 and CDR2 sequences are MGHDK and SYGVNS. The CDR3 region has the DNA TGTGCCAGCAGTGAATGGGCAGAGCTCTCTGGAAACACCATATATTTT. Amino acid sequence: CASSEWAELSGNTIYF.

This chain links TRBV6-1 with TRBJ1-1; D gene ambiguous. CDR3 length equals 14 residues. Trimming took off 2 bases at V and 3 bases at J, with 10 bases between the two ends. Germline V gene lookup returns CDR1 MNHNS and CDR2 SASEGT. In nucleotides, the CDR3 is TGTGCCAGCAGTGAAAAGGGCAGAGACACTGAAGCTTTCTTT. Its translation: CASSEKGRDTEAFF.

This rearrangement joins TRBV29-1 to TRBJ2-7; the D is unclear. The CDR3 contains 10 residues. Trimming removed 4 bases from V and 6 bases from J, with 7 bases in between. CDR1 and CDR2 from the germline V gene are SQVTM and ANQGSEA. The CDR3: CSVVWGEQYF. The DNA for the CDR3 is TGCAGCGTTGTATGGGGCGAGCAGTACTTC.

The chain joins TRBV5-1 to TRBJ2-5, with D possibly being TRBD1 (6 bases). V shed 2 bases and J shed 1 base, with 12 bases lying between them. Germline lookup yields CDR1 SGHRS and CDR2 YFSETQ. This CDR3 has 15 amino acids. Here the CDR3 reads CASSFSGGRQETQYF. The DNA of the CDR3 is TGCGCCAGCAGCTTCTCTGGGGGCCGCCAAGAGACCCAGTACTTC.

V and J are TRBV6-5 and TRBJ2-7; possible D gene TRBD2, 6 bases. Trimming took 4 bases from V and 5 from J, leaving 12 bases between them. The CDR3 totals 13 residues. Germline CDR1 reads MNHEY; CDR2 reads SVGAGI. The CDR3 protein is CASSSLGEDEQYF. The CDR3 nucleotides read TGTGCCAGCAGTTCGTTAGGGGAGGACGAGCAGTACTTC.

The V and J genes are TRBV7-2 and TRBJ1-1; D call uncertain. Trimming pared 1 base from V and 8 bases from J, leaving 8 bases between. The germline V gene has CDR1 SGHTA and CDR2 FQGNSA. The length of the CDR3 is 12 residues. The CDR3 here is CASSLVTGEAFF. The CDR3 region has the DNA TGTGCCAGCAGCTTAGTAACGGGCGAAGCTTTCTTT.

The count of this clone is one. CDR3 bases: TGCGCCAGCAGTGACCCGGGACAGGGGCCCGGCTACGAGCAGTACTTC. This translates into CASSDPGQGPGYEQYF. The V call is TRBV10-2, the J call TRBJ2-7; 10 bases match TRBD1. The germline gives CDR1 WSHSY, CDR2 SAAADI. The junction had 8 bases not matched to a gene; V was cut back by 3 bases and J by 3 bases. The CDR3 sequence is 16 residues long.

In DNA form, the CDR3 reads TGTGCCAGCACCACACGACAGGGCCAAGGCTCTGGGGCCAACGTCCTGACTTTC. Translation: CASTTRQGQGSGANVLTF. The chain uses TRBV7-2 and TRBJ2-6; 7 nucleotides match TRBD1. Trimming cost V 7 bases and J 0 bases; bases outside gene matches: 12. This CDR3 has 18 amino acids. From germline, CDR1 is SGHTA and CDR2 FQGNSA.

The rearrangement links TRBV5-1 to TRBJ1-1; D is unresolved. CDR1 and CDR2 from the germline V gene are SGHRS and YFSETQ. This CDR3 is 13 amino acids long. The V end was cut by 0 bases, the J end by 8 bases, with 11 bases between. For the CDR3, the DNA is TGCGCCAGCAGCTTGGCCGGGAGGGAGGAAGCTTTCTTT. Protein sequence: CASSLAGREEAFF.

The chain recombines TRBV30 with TRBJ1-2; D not certain. Trimming left V 0 bases short and J 3 bases short, with 14 bases between. The CDR3 consists of 15 residues. Germline lookup yields CDR1 GTSNPN and CDR2 SVGIG (reference sequence). The CDR3 here is CAWSVLPEADYGYTF. In nucleotides, the CDR3 is TGTGCCTGGAGTGTACTTCCCGAGGCAGACTATGGCTACACCTTC.

The gene calls are TRBV19 and TRBJ2-7, with TRBD2 matching 11 bases. The CDR3 is 13 amino acids. V was clipped by 10 bases and J by 0 bases; unmatched bases: 2. Germline CDR1 and CDR2: LNHDA and SQIVND (reference sequence). The CDR3 sequence: CATSGGSSYEQYF. The DNA for the CDR3 is TGTGCCACTAGCGGGGGGAGCTCCTACGAGCAGTACTTC.

CDR3 nucleotides: TGTGCCAGCAGCTTATCGGACGGTGACCTCTATGGCTACACCTTC. It encodes CASSLSDGDLYGYTF. The rearrangement uses TRBV7-9 and TRBJ1-2; the D is unclear. This CDR3 has 15 amino acids. Germline values: CDR1 SEHNR, CDR2 FQNEAQ (reference sequence). Trimming took 2 bases from V and 4 from J, leaving 14 bases between them.

This clone was seen more than once but under ten times. This chain joins TRBV7-9 and TRBJ2-1; the match to TRBD2 covers 8 bases. Germline V lookup: CDR1 SEHNR, CDR2 FQNEAQ (reference sequence). The CDR3 totals 15 residues. Trimming took 2 bases from V and 4 from J; bases not matched to a gene: 4. The CDR3 loop reads CASSLSVAGYNEQFF. In nucleotides, the CDR3 is TGTGCCAGCAGCTTATCGGTAGCGGGGTACAATGAGCAGTTCTTC.

The chain recombines TRBV7-3 with TRBJ1-2; TRBD1 might be the D (6 bases). Trimming removed 4 bases from V and 5 bases from J, with 8 bases in between. The CDR3 sequence is 12 residues long. Germline V CDR1 and CDR2: SGHTA, FQGTGA. The CDR3 protein is CASSSTGYGYTF. In nucleotides, the CDR3 is TGTGCCAGCAGCTCCACAGGGTATGGCTACACCTTC.

The rearrangement uses TRBV5-6 and TRBJ1-2; D possibly corresponds to TRBD1 (6 bases). Looked up from germline, CDR1 is SGHDT and CDR2 is YYEEEE. This CDR3 spans 14 amino acids. Trimming stripped 2 bases from V and 2 bases from J, with 10 bases between. CDR3 nucleotides: TGTGCCAGCAGCTTCATCGGACAGAACTATGGCTACACCTTC. Its protein product is CASSFIGQNYGYTF.